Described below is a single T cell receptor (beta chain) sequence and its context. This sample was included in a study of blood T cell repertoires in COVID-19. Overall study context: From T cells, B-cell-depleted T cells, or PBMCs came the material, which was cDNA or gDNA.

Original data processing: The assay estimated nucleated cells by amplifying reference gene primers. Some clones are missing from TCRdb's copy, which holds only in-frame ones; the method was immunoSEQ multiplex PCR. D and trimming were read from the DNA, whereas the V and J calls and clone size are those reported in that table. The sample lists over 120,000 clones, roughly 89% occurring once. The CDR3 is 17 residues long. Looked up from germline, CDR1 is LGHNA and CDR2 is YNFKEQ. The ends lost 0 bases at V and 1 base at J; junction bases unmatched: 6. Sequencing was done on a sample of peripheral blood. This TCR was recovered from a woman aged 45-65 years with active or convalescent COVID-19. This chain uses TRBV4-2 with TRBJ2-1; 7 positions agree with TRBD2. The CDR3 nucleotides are TGTGCCAGCAGCCAAGATCAGGGAGGGACTTCCTACAATGAGCAGTTCTTC. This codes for CASSQDQGGTSYNEQFF.